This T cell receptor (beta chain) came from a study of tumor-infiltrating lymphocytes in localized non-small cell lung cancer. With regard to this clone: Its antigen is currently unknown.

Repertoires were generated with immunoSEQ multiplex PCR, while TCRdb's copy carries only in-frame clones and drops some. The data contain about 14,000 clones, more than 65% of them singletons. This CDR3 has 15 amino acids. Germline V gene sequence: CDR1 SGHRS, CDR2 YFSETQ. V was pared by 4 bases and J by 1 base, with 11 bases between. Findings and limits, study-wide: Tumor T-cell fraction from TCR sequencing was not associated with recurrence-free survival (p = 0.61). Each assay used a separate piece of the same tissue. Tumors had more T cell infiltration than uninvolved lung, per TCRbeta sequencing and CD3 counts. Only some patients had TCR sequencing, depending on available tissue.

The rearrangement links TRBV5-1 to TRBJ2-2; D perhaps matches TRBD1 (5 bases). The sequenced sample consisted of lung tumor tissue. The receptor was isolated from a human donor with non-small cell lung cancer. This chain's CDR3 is CASSPVTGNTGELFF. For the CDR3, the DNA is TGCGCCAGCAGCCCAGTAACAGGGAACACCGGGGAGCTGTTTTTT.